Listed here are 5 T cell receptor beta chains from one sample, sequenced in a study of OX40 agonist ivuxolimab in advanced cancers. Clones were sequenced by immunoSEQ multiplex PCR, and TCRdb holds only the in-frame ones, with some missing. The sample shows roughly 61,000 clones, approximately 86% of them seen only once. The sample consisted of CD4+ or CD8+ T cells sorted from blood, taken in a trial of the OX40 agonist ivuxolimab. All receptors come from an adult with an advanced solid tumor such as melanoma, head and neck, liver or kidney cancer.

This chain connects TRBV30 to TRBJ1-5; D gene ambiguous. The germline V and J ends were trimmed by 0 bases and 1 base, with 4 bases remaining between them. CDR3 length: 13 amino acids. The germline V gene has CDR1 GTSNPN and CDR2 SVGIG (reference sequence). The CDR3 loop reads CAWSVKSNQPQHF. CDR3 sequence (DNA): TGTGCCTGGAGTGTGAAGAGCAATCAGCCCCAGCATTTT.

The rearrangement links TRBV28 to TRBJ2-3; 8 bases align to TRBD1. V lost 5 bases and J lost 0; bases outside the gene matches: 16. The CDR3 loop spans 19 amino acids. Per germline, CDR1 MDHEN and CDR2 SYDVKM. The CDR3 DNA reads TGTGCCAGCAGTACTTCCGGGACAGGAGCCCTTCATAGCACAGATACGCAGTATTTT. Amino acid sequence: CASSTSGTGALHSTDTQYF.

The chain is built from TRBV6-6 and TRBJ2-7, with 7 bases aligning to TRBD2. CDR3 length: 12 amino acids. Germline CDR1 MNHNY, CDR2 SVGAGI (reference sequence). V shed 8 bases and J 3 bases; nucleotides not matched to a gene: 4. CDR3 coding DNA: TGTGCCAGCCGGGGAGGGCACTACGAGCAGTACTTC. Amino acid sequence: CASRGGHYEQYF.

The chain combines TRBV7-9 with TRBJ1-1; 8 bases match TRBD1. V shed 5 bases and J 11 bases; nucleotides not matched to a gene: 10. CDR1 and CDR2 (germline): SEHNR, FQNEAQ (reference sequence). The CDR3 loop spans 13 amino acids. CDR3: CASSVSGTGGAFF. CDR3 nucleotides: TGTGCCAGCAGCGTATCCGGGACAGGCGGGGCTTTCTTT. The full variable domain, in which reference TRBV7-9 and TRBJ1-1 provide the parts outside the CDR3, is DTGVSQNPRHKITKRGQNVTFRCDPISEHNRLYWYRQTLGQGPEFLTYFQNEAQLEKSRLLSDRFSAERPKGSFSTLEIQRTEQGDSAMYLCASSVSGTGGAFFGQGTRLTVV.

The J gene is TRBJ2-1, the V gene TRBV10-1; D not resolved. This CDR3 is built from 19 residues. V gave up 0 bases and J gave up 4 bases, with 22 bases separating them. Germline values: CDR1 WNHNN, CDR2 SYGVQD (reference sequence). As DNA, the CDR3 is TGCGCCAGCAGTGAGTCCCCCTCTCCGGCCCTGACGTGGTACAATGAGCAGTTCTTC. Encoded protein: CASSESPSPALTWYNEQFF.